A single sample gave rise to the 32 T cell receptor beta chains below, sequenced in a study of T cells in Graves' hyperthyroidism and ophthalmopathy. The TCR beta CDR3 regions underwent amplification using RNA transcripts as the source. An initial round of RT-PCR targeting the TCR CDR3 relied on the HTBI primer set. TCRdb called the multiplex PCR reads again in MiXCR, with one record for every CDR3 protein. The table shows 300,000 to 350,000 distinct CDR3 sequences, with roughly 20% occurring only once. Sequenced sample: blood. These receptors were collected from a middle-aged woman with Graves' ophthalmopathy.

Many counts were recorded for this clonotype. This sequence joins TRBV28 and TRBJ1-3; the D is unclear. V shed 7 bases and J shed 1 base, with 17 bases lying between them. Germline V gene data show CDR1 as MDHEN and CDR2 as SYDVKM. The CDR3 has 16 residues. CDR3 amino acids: CASKVGIVRSGNTIYF. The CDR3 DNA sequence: TGTGCCAGCAAAGTCGGGATAGTCCGTTCTGGAAACACCATATATTTT.

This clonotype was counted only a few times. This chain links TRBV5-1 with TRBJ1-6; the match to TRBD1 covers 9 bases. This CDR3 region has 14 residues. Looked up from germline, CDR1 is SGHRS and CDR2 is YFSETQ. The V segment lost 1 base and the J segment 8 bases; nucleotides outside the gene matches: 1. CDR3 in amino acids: CASSLWDRDSPLHF. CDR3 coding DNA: TGCGCCAGCAGCTTGTGGGACAGGGATTCACCCCTCCACTTT.

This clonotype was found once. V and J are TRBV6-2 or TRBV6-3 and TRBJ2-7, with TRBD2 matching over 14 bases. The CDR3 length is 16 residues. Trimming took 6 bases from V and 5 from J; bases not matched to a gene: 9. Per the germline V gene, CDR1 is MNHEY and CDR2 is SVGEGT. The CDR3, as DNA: TGTGCCAGCAGCCCGGGACTAGCGGGAGATTCGGACGAGCAGTACTTC. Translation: CASSPGLAGDSDEQYF.

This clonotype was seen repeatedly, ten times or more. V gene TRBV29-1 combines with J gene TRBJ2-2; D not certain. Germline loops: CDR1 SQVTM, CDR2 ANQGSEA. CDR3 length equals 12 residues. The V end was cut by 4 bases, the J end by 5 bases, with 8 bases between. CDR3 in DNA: TGCAGCGTTGCCGGGCAGACCGGGGAGCTGTTTTTT. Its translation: CSVAGQTGELFF.

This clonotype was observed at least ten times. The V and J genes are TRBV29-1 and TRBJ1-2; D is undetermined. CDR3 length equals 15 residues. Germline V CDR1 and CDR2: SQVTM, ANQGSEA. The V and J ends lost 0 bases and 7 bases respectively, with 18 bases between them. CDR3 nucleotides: TGCAGCGTTGAAGATCGGGTCAGCACGTATGGTGGCTACACCTTC. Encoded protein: CSVEDRVSTYGGYTF.

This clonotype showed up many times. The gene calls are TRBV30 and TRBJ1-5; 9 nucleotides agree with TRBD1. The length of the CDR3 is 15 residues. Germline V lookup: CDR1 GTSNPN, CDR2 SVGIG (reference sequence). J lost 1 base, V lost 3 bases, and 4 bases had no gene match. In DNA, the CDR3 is TGTGCCTGGAGCGGGACAGGGCTCAGCAATCAGCCCCAGCATTTT. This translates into CAWSGTGLSNQPQHF.

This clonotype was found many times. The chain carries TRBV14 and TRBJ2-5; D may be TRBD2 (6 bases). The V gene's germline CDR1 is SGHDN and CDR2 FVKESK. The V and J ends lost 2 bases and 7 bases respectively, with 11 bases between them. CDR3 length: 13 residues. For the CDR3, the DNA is TGTGCCAGCAGCCAAACAACCGGGGGGACCCAGTACTTC. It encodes CASSQTTGGTQYF.

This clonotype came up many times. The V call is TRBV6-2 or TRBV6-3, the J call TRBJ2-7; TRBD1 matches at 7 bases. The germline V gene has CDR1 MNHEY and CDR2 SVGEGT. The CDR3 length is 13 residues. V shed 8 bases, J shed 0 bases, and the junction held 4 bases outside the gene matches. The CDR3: CASGRDSSYEQYF. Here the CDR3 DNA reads TGTGCCAGCGGCCGGGACAGCTCCTACGAGCAGTACTTC.

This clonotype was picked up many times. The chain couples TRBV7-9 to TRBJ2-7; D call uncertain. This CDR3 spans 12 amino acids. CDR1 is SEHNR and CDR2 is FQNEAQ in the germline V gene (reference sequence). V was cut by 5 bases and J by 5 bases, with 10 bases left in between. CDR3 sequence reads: CASSPPAHEQYF. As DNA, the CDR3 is TGTGCCAGCAGCCCCCCGGCGCACGAGCAGTACTTC.

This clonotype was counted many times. In nucleotides, the CDR3 is TGTGCCAGCAGTGAAGCGAGCGGGGGCTCCTACGAGCAGTACTTC. Its protein is CASSEASGGSYEQYF. J is TRBJ2-7 and V is TRBV6-1, with TRBD2 matching 8 bases. The V gene's germline CDR1 is MNHNS and CDR2 SASEGT. CDR3 size: 15 residues. J was trimmed by 0 bases and V by 0 bases; bases with no gene match: 1.

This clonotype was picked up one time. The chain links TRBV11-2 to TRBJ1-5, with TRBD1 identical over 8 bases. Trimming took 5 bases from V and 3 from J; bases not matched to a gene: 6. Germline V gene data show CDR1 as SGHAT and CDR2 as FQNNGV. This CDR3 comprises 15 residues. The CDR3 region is CASSTGQANNQPQHF. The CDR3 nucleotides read TGTGCCAGCAGCACGGGACAGGCGAACAATCAGCCCCAGCATTTT.

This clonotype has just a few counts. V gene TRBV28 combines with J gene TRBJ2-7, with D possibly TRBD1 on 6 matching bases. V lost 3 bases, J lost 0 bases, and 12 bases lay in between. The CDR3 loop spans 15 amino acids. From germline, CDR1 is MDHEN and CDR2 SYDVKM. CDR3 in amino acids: CASSFRTGHSYEQYF. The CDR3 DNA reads TGTGCCAGCAGTTTCAGAACAGGGCACTCCTACGAGCAGTACTTC.

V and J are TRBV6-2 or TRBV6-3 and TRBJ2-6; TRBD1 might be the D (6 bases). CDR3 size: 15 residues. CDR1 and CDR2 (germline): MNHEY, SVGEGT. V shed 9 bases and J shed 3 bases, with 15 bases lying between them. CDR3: CASVHRESGANVLTF. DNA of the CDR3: TGTGCCAGTGTCCACAGGGAAAGTGGGGCCAACGTCCTGACTTTC.

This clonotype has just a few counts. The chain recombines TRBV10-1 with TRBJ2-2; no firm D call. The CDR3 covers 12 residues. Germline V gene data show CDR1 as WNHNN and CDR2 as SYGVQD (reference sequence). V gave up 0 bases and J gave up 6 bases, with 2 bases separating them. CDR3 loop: CASSESPGELFF. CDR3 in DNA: TGCGCCAGCAGTGAGTCTCCCGGGGAGCTGTTTTTT.

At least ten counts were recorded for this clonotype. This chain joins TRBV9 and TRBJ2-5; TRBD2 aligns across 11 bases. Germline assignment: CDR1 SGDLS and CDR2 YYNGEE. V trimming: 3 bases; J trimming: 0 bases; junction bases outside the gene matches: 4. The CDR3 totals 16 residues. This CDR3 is CASSARLAGYQETQYF. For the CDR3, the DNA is TGTGCCAGCAGCGCAAGACTAGCGGGATACCAAGAGACCCAGTACTTC. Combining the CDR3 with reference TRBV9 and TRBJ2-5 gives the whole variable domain DSGVTQTPKHLITATGQRVTLRCSPRSGDLSVYWYQQSLDQGLQFLIQYYNGEERAKGNILERFSAQQFPDLHSELNLSSLELGDSALYFCASSARLAGYQETQYFGPGTRLLVL.

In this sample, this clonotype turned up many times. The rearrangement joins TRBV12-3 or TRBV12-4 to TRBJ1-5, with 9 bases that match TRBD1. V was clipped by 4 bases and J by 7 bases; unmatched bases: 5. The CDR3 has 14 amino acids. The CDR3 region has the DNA TGTGCCAGCAGTTATGACAGGGGGTGGCAGCCCCAGCATTTT. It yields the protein CASSYDRGWQPQHF.

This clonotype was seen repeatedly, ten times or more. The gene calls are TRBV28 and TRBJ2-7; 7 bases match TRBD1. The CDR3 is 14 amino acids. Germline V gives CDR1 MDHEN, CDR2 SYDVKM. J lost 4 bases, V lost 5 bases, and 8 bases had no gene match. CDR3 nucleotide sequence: TGTGCCAGCAGTCGCCCGACAGGGAATTACGAGCAGTACTTC. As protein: CASSRPTGNYEQYF.

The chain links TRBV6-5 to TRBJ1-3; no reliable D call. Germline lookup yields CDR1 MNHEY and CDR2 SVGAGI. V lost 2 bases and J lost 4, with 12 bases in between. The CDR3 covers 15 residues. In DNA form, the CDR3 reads TGTGCCAGCAGTTACGCCCGTCCGGCCGGAAACACCATATATTTT. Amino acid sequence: CASSYARPAGNTIYF.

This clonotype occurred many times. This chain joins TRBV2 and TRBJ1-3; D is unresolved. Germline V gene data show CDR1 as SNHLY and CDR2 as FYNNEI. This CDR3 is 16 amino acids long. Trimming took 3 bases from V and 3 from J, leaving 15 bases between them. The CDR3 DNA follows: TGTGCCAGCAGTGAGTTTCTGGGCTTATATGGAAACACCATATATTTT. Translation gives CASSEFLGLYGNTIYF. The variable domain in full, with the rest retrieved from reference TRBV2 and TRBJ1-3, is EPEVTQTPSHQVTQMGQEVILRCVPISNHLYFYWYRQILGQKVEFLVSFYNNEISEKSEIFDDQFSVERPDGSNFTLKIRSTKLEDSAMYFCASSEFLGLYGNTIYFGEGSWLTVV.

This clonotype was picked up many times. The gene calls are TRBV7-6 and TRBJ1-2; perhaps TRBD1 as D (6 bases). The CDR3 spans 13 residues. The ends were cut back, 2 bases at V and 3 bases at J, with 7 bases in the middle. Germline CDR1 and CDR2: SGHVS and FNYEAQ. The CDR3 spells CASSLKGDYGYTF. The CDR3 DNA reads TGTGCCAGCAGCTTAAAGGGGGACTATGGCTACACCTTC.

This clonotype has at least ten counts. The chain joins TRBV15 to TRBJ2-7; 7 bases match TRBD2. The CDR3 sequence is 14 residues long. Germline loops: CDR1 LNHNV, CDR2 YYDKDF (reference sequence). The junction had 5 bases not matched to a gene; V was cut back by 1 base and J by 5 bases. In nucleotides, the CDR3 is TGTGCCACCAGCAGAGTTAGGGGAGGGGACGAGCAGTACTTC. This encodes CATSRVRGGDEQYF.

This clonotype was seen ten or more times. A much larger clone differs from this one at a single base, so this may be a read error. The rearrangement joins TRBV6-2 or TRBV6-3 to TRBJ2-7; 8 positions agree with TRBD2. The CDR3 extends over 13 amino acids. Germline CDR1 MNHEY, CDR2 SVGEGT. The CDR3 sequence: CAARAGGDYERYF. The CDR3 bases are TGTGCAGCCAGGGCGGGAGGAGACTACGAGCGGTACTTC.

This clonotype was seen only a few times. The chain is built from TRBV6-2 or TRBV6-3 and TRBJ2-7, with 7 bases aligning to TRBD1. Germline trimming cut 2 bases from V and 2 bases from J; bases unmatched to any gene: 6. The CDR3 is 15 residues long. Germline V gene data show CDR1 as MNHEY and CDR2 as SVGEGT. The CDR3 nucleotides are TGTGCCAGCAGTTACGGGGCAGGGGGAACCTACGAGCAGTACTTC. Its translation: CASSYGAGGTYEQYF.

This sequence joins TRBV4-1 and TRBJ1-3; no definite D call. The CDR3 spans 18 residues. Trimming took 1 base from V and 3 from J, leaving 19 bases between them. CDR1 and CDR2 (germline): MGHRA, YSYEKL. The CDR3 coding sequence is TGCGCCAGCAGCCAAGCACCGGCCACCGAAGGTTATGGAAACACCATATATTTT. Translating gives CASSQAPATEGYGNTIYF.

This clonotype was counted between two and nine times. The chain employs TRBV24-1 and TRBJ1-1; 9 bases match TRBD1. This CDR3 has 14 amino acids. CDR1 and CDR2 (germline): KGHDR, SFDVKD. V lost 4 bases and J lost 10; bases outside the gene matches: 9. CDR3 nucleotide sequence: TGTGCCACCAGTGACCCCCCGAAGGACAGGGGAGCTTTCTTT. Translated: CATSDPPKDRGAFF.

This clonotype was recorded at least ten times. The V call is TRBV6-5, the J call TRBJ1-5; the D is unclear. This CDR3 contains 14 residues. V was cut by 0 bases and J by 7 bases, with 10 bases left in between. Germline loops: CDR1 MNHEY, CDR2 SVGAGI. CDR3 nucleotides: TGTGCCAGCAGTTACTCCCTAGACAAACAGCCCCAGCATTTT. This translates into CASSYSLDKQPQHF.

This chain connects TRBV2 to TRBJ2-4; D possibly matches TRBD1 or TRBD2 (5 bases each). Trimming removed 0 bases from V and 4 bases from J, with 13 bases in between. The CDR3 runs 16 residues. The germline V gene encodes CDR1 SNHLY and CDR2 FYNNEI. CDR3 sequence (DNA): TGTGCCAGCAGTGAAGCGGGTACCGGGGCGAAAAACATTCAGTACTTC. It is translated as CASSEAGTGAKNIQYF. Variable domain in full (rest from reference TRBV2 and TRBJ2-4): EPEVTQTPSHQVTQMGQEVILRCVPISNHLYFYWYRQILGQKVEFLVSFYNNEISEKSEIFDDQFSVERPDGSNFTLKIRSTKLEDSAMYFCASSEAGTGAKNIQYFGAGTRLSVL.

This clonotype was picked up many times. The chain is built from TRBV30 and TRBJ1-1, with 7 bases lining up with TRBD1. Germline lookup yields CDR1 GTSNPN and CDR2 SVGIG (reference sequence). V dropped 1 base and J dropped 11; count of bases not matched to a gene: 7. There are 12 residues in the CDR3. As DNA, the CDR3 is TGTGCCTGGAGTGGCTCGACAGGGAGGGCTTTCTTT. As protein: CAWSGSTGRAFF.

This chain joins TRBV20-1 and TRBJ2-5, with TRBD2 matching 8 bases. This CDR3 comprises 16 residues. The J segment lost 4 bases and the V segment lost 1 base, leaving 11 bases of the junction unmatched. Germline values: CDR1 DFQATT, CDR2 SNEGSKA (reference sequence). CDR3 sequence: CSARAGTAGGGETQYF. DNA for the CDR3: TGCAGTGCTAGAGCGGGGACGGCGGGGGGCGGAGAGACCCAGTACTTC.

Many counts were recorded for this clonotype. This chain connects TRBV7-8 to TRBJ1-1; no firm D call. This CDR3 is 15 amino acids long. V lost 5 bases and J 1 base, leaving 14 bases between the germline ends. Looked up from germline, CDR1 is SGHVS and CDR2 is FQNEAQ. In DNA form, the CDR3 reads TGTGCCAGCAGCCTAACTGAACTGTGGAACACTGAAGCTTTCTTT. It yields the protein CASSLTELWNTEAFF.

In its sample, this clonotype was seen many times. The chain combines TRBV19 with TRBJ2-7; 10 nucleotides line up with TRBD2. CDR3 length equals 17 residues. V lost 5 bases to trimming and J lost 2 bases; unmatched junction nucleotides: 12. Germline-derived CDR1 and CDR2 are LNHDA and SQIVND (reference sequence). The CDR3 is CASSRPLLAGKTYEQYF. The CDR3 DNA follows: TGTGCCAGTAGTCGTCCGCTACTAGCGGGAAAGACCTACGAGCAGTACTTC.

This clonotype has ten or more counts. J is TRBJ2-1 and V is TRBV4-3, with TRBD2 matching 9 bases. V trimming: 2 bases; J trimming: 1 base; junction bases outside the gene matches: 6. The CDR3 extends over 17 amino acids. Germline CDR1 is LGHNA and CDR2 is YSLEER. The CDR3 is CASSQSLTSGSYNEQFF. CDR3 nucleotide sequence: TGCGCCAGCAGCCAATCCCTGACTAGCGGTTCCTACAATGAGCAGTTCTTC.